This TCR beta chain came from a study of blood T cells in healthy people across ages. Study-level findings and limits: Estimates drawn from one million T cells were deemed to understate diversity. Across the age range, TCR beta diversity per million T cells fell in a roughly linear way. Versus aged donors, long-lived donors had higher diversity and more naive CD4+ cells.

A second about 7 to 12 cycle PCR used barcoded and J-beta primers. One entry per CDR3 protein, called by TCRdb with MiXCR from the 5' RACE reads. Of under 850,000 distinct CDR3 sequences listed, 30% to 45% are singletons. The CDR3 sequence is 13 residues long. In germline, CDR1 is DFQATT, CDR2 SNEGSKA (reference sequence). With 5 bases removed from V and 11 bases from J, the gap between germline ends came to 21 bases. Each sample yielded at least 5 micrograms of PBMC total RNA. Regarding this clonotype: What it binds is not known.

The sample consisted of blood. V is TRBV20-1 and J is TRBJ2-5; possible D gene TRBD2, 6 bases. The clonotype originates from a man aged 18 to 30 in good health. The CDR3 spells CSACGASYNEQYF. Here the CDR3 DNA reads TGCAGTGCTTGCGGGGCCTCCTACAATGAGCAGTACTTC.